The 30 T cell receptor beta chains below were found in one sample sequenced in a study of T cell repertoires in cytomegalovirus infection. A single record per CDR3 protein comes from TCRdb applying MiXCR to the reads. Of roughly 500,000 distinct CDR3 sequences in the sample, 25% to 35% were seen once. For these TCRs, the target antigens are not known. The starting material was cultured PBMCs, obtained from culture after CMV antigen stimulation. These receptors were obtained from a human donor in good health (CMV status not recorded). Some clones in this sample may be carry-over from other donors' samples.

The count of this clonotype is one. The V and J genes are TRBV28 and TRBJ2-5; 9 nucleotides agree with TRBD2. CDR1 and CDR2 (germline): MDHEN, SYDVKM. The CDR3 runs to 13 residues. The J segment lost 3 bases and the V segment lost 7 bases, leaving 3 bases of the junction unmatched. This chain's CDR3 is CASNRGREETQYF. CDR3 bases: TGTGCCAGCAATCGCGGGAGGGAAGAGACCCAGTACTTC.

This clonotype occurred a few times. This rearrangement joins TRBV6-2 or TRBV6-3 to TRBJ2-7, with D maybe TRBD1 (8 bases). Looked up from germline, CDR1 is MNHEY and CDR2 is SVGEGT. The CDR3 runs to 14 residues. V was clipped by 6 bases and J by 2 bases, with 14 bases between them. CDR3 bases: TGTGCCAGCAGGCCAACAGGGGGGGCCTACGAGCAGTACTTC. Translating gives CASRPTGGAYEQYF.

This clonotype appeared a few times. Written as DNA, the CDR3 is TGCGCCAGCAGCTTGGGGGTGAGGAGGTCCTACAATGAGCAGTTCTTC. Translation gives CASSLGVRRSYNEQFF. V is TRBV5-1 and J is TRBJ2-1, with a weak D call TRBD2 (5 bases). The CDR3 spans 16 residues. The germline CDR1 and CDR2 sequences are SGHRS and YFSETQ. Trimming pared 0 bases from V and 1 base from J, leaving 11 bases between.

This clonotype occurred a few times. The V and J genes are TRBV12-3 or TRBV12-4 and TRBJ1-6; TRBD1 agrees at 7 bases. With V trimmed by 6 bases and J by 9 bases, 8 bases remained unmatched. The CDR3 has 14 amino acids. The CDR3 loop reads CASSGTANSSPLHF. The CDR3 DNA is TGTGCCAGCAGCGGGACAGCCAATTCTTCACCCCTCCACTTT.

The chain uses TRBV5-6 and TRBJ2-2; the match to TRBD2 covers 10 bases. CDR1 is SGHDT and CDR2 is YYEEEE in the germline V gene. The V segment lost 4 bases and the J segment 6 bases; nucleotides outside the gene matches: 12. The CDR3 is 17 amino acids. The CDR3 sequence: CASSPLTAGGLAGELFF. The CDR3 DNA reads as TGTGCCAGCAGCCCCCTGACAGCGGGGGGGTTAGCCGGGGAGCTGTTTTTT.

This clonotype showed up just a few times. The V call is TRBV7-6, the J call TRBJ2-2, with TRBD1 matching over 10 bases. Per the germline V gene, CDR1 is SGHVS and CDR2 is FNYEAQ. The V segment lost 5 bases and the J segment 5 bases; nucleotides outside the gene matches: 11. The CDR3 length is 17 residues. As DNA, the CDR3 is TGTGCCAGCAGCCGAGCGGCGGGACAGGGGAGAACCGGGGAGCTGTTTTTT. This sequence encodes CASSRAAGQGRTGELFF.

The chain recombines TRBV4-1 with TRBJ2-3, with 9 positions matching TRBD2. The germline gives CDR1 MGHRA, CDR2 YSYEKL. The CDR3 covers 17 residues. The V and J ends lost 1 base and 4 bases, in that order; junction bases with no gene match: 9. The CDR3 DNA reads TGCGCCAGCAGCCAAGGTCGACTGGCGGGAGGGGCAGATACGCAGTATTTT. Its translation is CASSQGRLAGGADTQYF.

This clonotype has only a few counts. In nucleotides, the CDR3 is TGTGCCAGCAGCTTAGATGCAGGGCTCACCACTGAAGCTTTCTTT. Translating gives CASSLDAGLTTEAFF. The chain uses TRBV11-2 and TRBJ1-1; TRBD1 is a possible D gene (5 bases). The CDR3 totals 15 residues. V dropped 0 bases and J dropped 4 bases, with 12 bases sitting between them. The germline V gene encodes CDR1 SGHAT and CDR2 FQNNGV.

This clonotype was detected only a few times. The rearrangement links TRBV11-1 to TRBJ1-2, with 7 bases that match TRBD1. The CDR3 has 15 amino acids. The V gene's germline CDR1 is SGHAT and CDR2 FQDESV (reference sequence). V was clipped by 1 base and J by 2 bases; unmatched bases: 4. The CDR3 DNA reads TGTGCCAGCAGCTTAGAGAGGGGGCCCAACTATGGCTACACCTTC. Its translation is CASSLERGPNYGYTF.

The V gene is TRBV7-6, the J gene TRBJ2-6; the D gene is possibly TRBD2 (6 bases). Germline CDR1 and CDR2: SGHVS and FNYEAQ. The CDR3 has 17 residues. V was pared by 1 base and J by 0 bases, with 10 bases between. CDR3 DNA: TGTGCCAGCAGCTTAGAAGGCGGGAACTCTGGGGCCAACGTCCTGACTTTC. It codes for CASSLEGGNSGANVLTF.

The V call is TRBV7-2, the J call TRBJ1-2, with a tentative D call TRBD1 (6 bases). The CDR3 is made up of 16 amino acids. Germline CDR1 is SGHTA and CDR2 is FQGNSA. The ends were cut back, 5 bases at V and 7 bases at J, with 23 bases in the middle. The CDR3 nucleotides read TGTGCCAGCAGCCGGAGTGGAGGGGGAATTATGCGTGGCTACACCTTC. It codes for CASSRSGGGIMRGYTF. Together with reference TRBV7-2 and TRBJ1-2, the CDR3 gives the full variable domain: GAGVSQSPSNKVTEKGKDVELRCDPISGHTALYWYRQSLGQGLEFLIYFQGNSAPDKSGLPSDRFSAERTGGSVSTLTIQRTQQEDSAVYLCASSRSGGGIMRGYTFGSGTRLTVV.

This clonotype has more than one count but fewer than ten. The J gene is TRBJ1-1, the V gene TRBV19; TRBD1 is a possible D gene (5 bases). CDR3 size: 14 residues. Per the germline V gene, CDR1 is LNHDA and CDR2 is SQIVND (reference sequence). Trimming pared 6 bases from V and 1 base from J, leaving 12 bases between. The CDR3 coding sequence is TGTGCCAGTAGCCGACAGACCCAGAACACTGAAGCTTTCTTT. Protein product: CASSRQTQNTEAFF.

This clonotype was seen a few times. The chain combines TRBV20-1 with TRBJ1-3; TRBD1 matches at 8 bases. The CDR3 is made up of 15 amino acids. The germline V gene encodes CDR1 DFQATT and CDR2 SNEGSKA (reference sequence). J was trimmed by 2 bases and V by 3 bases; bases with no gene match: 6. CDR3 nucleotides: TGCAGTGCTAGGGGGCAGGGGGCAACTGGAAACACCATATATTTT. Its protein product is CSARGQGATGNTIYF.

This clonotype came up a few times. The V call is TRBV6-6, the J call TRBJ2-2; 8 bases are shared with TRBD1. The CDR3 runs 14 residues. V lost 5 bases to trimming and J lost 10 bases; unmatched junction nucleotides: 9. Per the germline V gene, CDR1 is MNHNY and CDR2 is SVGAGI (reference sequence). The CDR3 DNA reads TGTGCCAGCAGTACACGGACAGGGTACTTGGAGCTGTTTTTT. Translating gives CASSTRTGYLELFF.

The sample holds a few counts of this clonotype. The rearrangement joins TRBV6-1 to TRBJ1-3; 7 bases agree with TRBD1. V gave up 6 bases and J gave up 1 base; unmatched junction bases: 0. Looked up from germline, CDR1 is MNHNS and CDR2 is SASEGT. CDR3 size: 13 residues. This CDR3 is CASRDRSGNTIYF. CDR3 coding DNA: TGTGCCAGCAGGGACAGGTCTGGAAACACCATATATTTT.

This clonotype was recorded at least ten times. The chain employs TRBV7-8 and TRBJ1-1, with D tentatively TRBD1 (5 bases). Germline CDR1 SGHVS, CDR2 FQNEAQ. This CDR3 contains 14 residues. Trimming shortened V by 0 bases and J by 6 bases, and 11 bases separated the two germline ends. CDR3 in amino acids: CASSLAKGWAEAFF. The CDR3, as DNA: TGTGCCAGCAGCTTAGCCAAGGGGTGGGCTGAAGCTTTCTTT.

The chain links TRBV7-2 to TRBJ1-5; 9 bases agree with TRBD1. The CDR3 consists of 15 residues. V dropped 4 bases and J dropped 9; count of bases not matched to a gene: 10. Germline CDR1 and CDR2: SGHTA and FQGNSA. The CDR3 coding sequence is TGTGCCAGCAGCTCGGGACAGGGCGGACAGGGGCCCCAGCATTTT. It yields the protein CASSSGQGGQGPQHF.

This clonotype has more than one count but fewer than ten. The J gene is TRBJ2-7, the V gene TRBV19; 14 nucleotides line up with TRBD2. The CDR3 runs to 19 residues. Germline V gene data show CDR1 as LNHDA and CDR2 as SQIVND (reference sequence). CDR3 loop: CPGSVGSGLAGGSSYEQYF. CDR3 nucleotides: TGTCCAGGTTCTGTGGGGTCCGGACTAGCGGGGGGTAGCTCCTACGAGCAGTACTTC.

This clonotype was seen repeatedly, ten times or more. This rearrangement joins TRBV7-8 to TRBJ2-3; 10 bases are a match to TRBD2. This CDR3 comprises 19 residues. The V segment lost 0 bases and the J segment 3 bases; nucleotides outside the gene matches: 12. CDR1 and CDR2 from the germline V gene are SGHVS and FQNEAQ. The CDR3 is CASSLARWGIAGGTDTQYF. The CDR3 DNA reads TGTGCCAGCAGCTTAGCGAGATGGGGTATAGCGGGAGGAACAGATACGCAGTATTTT.

The V call is TRBV19, the J call TRBJ2-1; 8 nucleotides match TRBD2. Germline CDR1 reads LNHDA; CDR2 reads SQIVND (reference sequence). The CDR3 has 15 residues. V was pared by 3 bases and J by 6 bases, with 7 bases of the junction left unmatched. In DNA, the CDR3 is TGTGCCAGTAGTATGATGGGACTAGGCTCCAATGAGCAGTTCTTC. It yields the protein CASSMMGLGSNEQFF.

This clonotype appeared many times. The V call is TRBV7-2, the J call TRBJ2-1, with a possible D match to TRBD1 (5 bases). Trimming removed 3 bases at V and 9 bases at J, with 12 bases between. The CDR3 contains 13 residues. Germline assignment: CDR1 SGHTA and CDR2 FQGNSA. This chain's CDR3 is CASSFQGPAEQFF. CDR3 in DNA: TGTGCCAGCAGCTTCCAGGGTCCCGCTGAGCAGTTCTTC.

This clonotype showed up just a few times. The gene calls are TRBV7-2 and TRBJ2-7; 11 bases fit TRBD1. Germline CDR1 is SGHTA and CDR2 is FQGNSA. V lost 2 bases, J lost 1 base, and 10 bases stayed unmatched. The CDR3 covers 18 residues. The CDR3 reads CASSLFGQGAVGSYEQYF. DNA for the CDR3: TGTGCCAGCAGCTTATTCGGACAGGGGGCAGTCGGGTCCTACGAGCAGTACTTC.

The sample holds a few counts of this clonotype. The V gene is TRBV6-6, the J gene TRBJ1-5, with 11 nucleotides matching TRBD1. This CDR3 spans 17 amino acids. The ends lost 6 bases at V and 2 bases at J; junction bases unmatched: 9. Germline V gives CDR1 MNHNY, CDR2 SVGAGI (reference sequence). The CDR3 loop reads CASSRGTGGSGNQPQHF. The DNA for the CDR3 is TGTGCCAGCAGCCGTGGGACAGGGGGTTCGGGCAATCAGCCCCAGCATTTT.

In nucleotides, the CDR3 is TGCGCCAGCAGCCAAGATCGCCACGAGCAGTACGTC. This encodes CASSQDRHEQYV. The V call is TRBV4-3, the J call TRBJ2-7; no clear D. This CDR3 comprises 12 residues. Trimming stripped 0 bases from V and 5 bases from J, with 5 bases between. Germline CDR1 and CDR2: LGHNA and YSLEER.

V and J are TRBV15 and TRBJ2-1, with D possibly TRBD1 on 7 matching bases. Germline loops: CDR1 LNHNV, CDR2 YYDKDF (reference sequence). V was cut by 8 bases and J by 0 bases, with 14 bases left in between. CDR3 size: 15 residues. CDR3 in amino acids: CATGGGGSSYNEQFF. The CDR3 region has the DNA TGTGCCACCGGAGGGGGCGGAAGCTCCTACAATGAGCAGTTCTTC.

This clonotype was picked up a small number of times. The chain joins TRBV6-1 to TRBJ2-7; D is unresolved. This CDR3 has 13 amino acids. Germline values: CDR1 MNHNS, CDR2 SASEGT. V was trimmed by 6 bases and J by 3 bases, leaving 12 bases between them. In DNA form, the CDR3 reads TGTGCCAGCAGGTCTACTGGATTCTACGAGCAGTACTTC. It translates to CASRSTGFYEQYF.

The V call is TRBV6-2 or TRBV6-3, the J call TRBJ2-7, with 7 bases aligning to TRBD2. Trimming took 6 bases from V and 6 from J; bases not matched to a gene: 14. This CDR3 comprises 15 residues. The germline V gene has CDR1 MNHEY and CDR2 SVGEGT. This chain's CDR3 is CASSSNGGGFAEQYV. The CDR3 DNA reads TGTGCCAGCAGCTCTAACGGGGGAGGGTTTGCCGAGCAGTACGTC.

This clonotype was observed a few times. V usage is TRBV6-2 or TRBV6-3 and J usage is TRBJ1-5; 7 bases align to TRBD1. V lost 7 bases to trimming and J lost 5 bases; unmatched junction nucleotides: 5. CDR1 and CDR2 from the germline V gene are MNHEY and SVGEGT. The CDR3 has 13 residues. The CDR3 sequence: CASKGAGDQPQHF. In nucleotides, the CDR3 is TGTGCCAGCAAGGGGGCCGGGGATCAGCCCCAGCATTTT.

The table lists this clonotype with many counts. The chain carries TRBV7-2 and TRBJ1-5; tentatively, D is TRBD1 (5 bases). The CDR3 is 13 residues long. The V end lost 5 bases, the J end lost 7 bases, and 12 bases lay between the germline ends. CDR1 SGHTA and CDR2 FQGNSA come from the germline V gene. CDR3 sequence reads: CASSTRGNQPQHF. The CDR3 DNA reads TGTGCCAGCAGCACGCGGGGGAACCAGCCCCAGCATTTT.

About this clonotype itself: The conserved final phenylalanine or tryptophan is absent from the CDR3, which likely points to a read error. The rearrangement uses TRBV19 and TRBJ2-7; 8 nucleotides agree with TRBD2. This CDR3 contains 17 residues. Losses at the gene ends were 6 bases for V and 2 bases for J; bases not matched to a gene: 15. Germline V lookup: CDR1 LNHDA, CDR2 SQIVND (reference sequence). CDR3: CASSLRGGRSPPYEQYL. In nucleotides, the CDR3 is TGTGCCAGTAGCCTCAGGGGCGGGAGGAGCCCCCCCTACGAGCAGTACTTA.